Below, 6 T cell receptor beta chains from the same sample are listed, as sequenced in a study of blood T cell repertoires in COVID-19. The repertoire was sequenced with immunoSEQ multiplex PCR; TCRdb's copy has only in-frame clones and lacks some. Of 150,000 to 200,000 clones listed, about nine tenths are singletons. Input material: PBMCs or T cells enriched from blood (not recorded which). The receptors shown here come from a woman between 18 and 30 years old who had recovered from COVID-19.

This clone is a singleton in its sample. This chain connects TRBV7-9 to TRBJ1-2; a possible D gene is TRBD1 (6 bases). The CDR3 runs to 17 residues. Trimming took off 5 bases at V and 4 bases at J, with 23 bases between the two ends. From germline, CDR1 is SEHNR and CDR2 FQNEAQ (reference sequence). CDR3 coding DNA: TGTGCCAGCAGCCACGGACAGAAAATAACTCCTCTCTATGGCTACACCTTC. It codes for CASSHGQKITPLYGYTF.

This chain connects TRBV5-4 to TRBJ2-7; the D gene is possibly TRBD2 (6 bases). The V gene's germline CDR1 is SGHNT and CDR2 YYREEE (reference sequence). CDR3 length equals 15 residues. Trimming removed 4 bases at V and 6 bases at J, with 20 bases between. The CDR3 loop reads CASSTQLGGVGEQYF. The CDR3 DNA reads TGTGCCAGCAGCACCCAATTGGGCGGGGTCGGCGAGCAGTACTTC.

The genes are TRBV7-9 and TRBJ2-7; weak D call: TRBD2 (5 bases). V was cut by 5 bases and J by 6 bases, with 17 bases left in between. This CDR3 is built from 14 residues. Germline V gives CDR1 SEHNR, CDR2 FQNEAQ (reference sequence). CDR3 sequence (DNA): TGTGCCAGCAGCCGTGAGGGCACCCTCGGCGAGCAGTACTTC. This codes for CASSREGTLGEQYF.

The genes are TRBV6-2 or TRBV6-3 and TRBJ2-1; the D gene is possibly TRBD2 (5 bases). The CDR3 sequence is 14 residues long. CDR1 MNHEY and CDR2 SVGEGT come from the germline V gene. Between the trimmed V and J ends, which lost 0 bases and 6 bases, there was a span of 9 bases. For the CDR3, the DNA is TGTGCCAGCAGTTACTCCCGGGATGCCAATGAGCAGTTCTTC. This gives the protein CASSYSRDANEQFF.

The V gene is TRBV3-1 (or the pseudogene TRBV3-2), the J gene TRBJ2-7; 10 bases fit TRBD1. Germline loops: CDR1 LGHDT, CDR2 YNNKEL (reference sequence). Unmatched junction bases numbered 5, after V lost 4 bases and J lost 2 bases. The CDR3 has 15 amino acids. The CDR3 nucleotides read TGTGCCAGCAGCCTGACAGGGGGCGGCACCTACGAGCAGTACTTC. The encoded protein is CASSLTGGGTYEQYF.

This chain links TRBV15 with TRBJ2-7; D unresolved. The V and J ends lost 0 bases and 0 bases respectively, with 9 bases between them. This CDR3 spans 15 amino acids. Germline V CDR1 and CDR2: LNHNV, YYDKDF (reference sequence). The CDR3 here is CATSRDLSLSYEQYF. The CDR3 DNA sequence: TGTGCCACCAGCAGAGATCTTAGCCTCTCCTACGAGCAGTACTTC.